This T cell receptor beta chain emerged from a study of human T cells and chemical hapten exposure. Study at large: After 6 days, upper back 0.01% DPC patch tests were scored. A patient group, mainly female, showed alopecia areata, totalis or universalis.

The authors' processing: Sequenced samples showed a median of 95,638 TCRs each, with counts running from about 20,000 to 690,000. TCRdb reanalysed the RACE reads using MiXCR and keeps one entry per CDR3 protein. These V and J calls derive from TCRdb rather than the authors' analysis. The sample contains 62,000 or so distinct CDR3 sequences, 9.5% to 13% of which appear only once. This clonotype turned up a few times. Its antigen is still unknown. As to time point: pre-sensitization, week 0. As for treatment: therapeutic diphenylcyclopropenone sensitization with weekly scalp DPC. Germline CDR1 is MNHNS and CDR2 is SASEGT. There are 12 residues in the CDR3. V lost 11 bases and J lost 8, with 18 bases in between. Broader study findings: After DPC sensitization, TCRs above 1 in 1000 frequency showed no change.

The chain employs TRBV6-1 and TRBJ1-2; D perhaps matches TRBD1 (6 bases). Sequencing used whole blood, obtained in connection with sensitization to the hapten diphenylcyclopropenone (DPC). The sequence was collected from a woman between 45 and 65 years old with alopecia areata. Some clones in this sample may be carry-over from other donors' samples. This chain's CDR3 is CALGNRDQGYTF. For the CDR3, the DNA is TGTGCCCTTGGGAACAGGGATCAAGGCTACACCTTC.